One and the same sample provided the 5 T cell receptor beta chains below, sequenced in a study of blood T cells in healthy people across ages. It was with a sample-barcoded 5' primer and a J-beta primer mix that a second PCR of roughly 6 to 11 cycles was run. Each CDR3 protein gets one entry after TCRdb re-called the 5' RACE reads with MiXCR. The data contain 1.5 million to 2 million distinct CDR3 sequences, under 30% of them seen just once; the ten biggest clones take up more than 6%. The sample comprised blood. The receptors stem from a woman in her 30s in good health.

This clonotype showed up just a few times. This chain links TRBV10-3 with TRBJ2-7; D unclear. Germline V gives CDR1 ENHRY, CDR2 SYGVKD. V was cut by 0 bases and J by 1 base, with 16 bases left in between. The CDR3 spans 17 residues. The CDR3 protein is CAISESPYRRNSYEQYF. DNA of the CDR3: TGTGCCATCAGTGAGTCCCCCTACAGACGAAATTCCTACGAGCAGTACTTC.

This chain joins TRBV20-1 and TRBJ1-2, with unresolved D. With 0 bases removed from V and 2 bases from J, the gap between germline ends came to 10 bases. CDR1 and CDR2 (germline): DFQATT, SNEGSKA (reference sequence). The length of the CDR3 is 14 residues. CDR3 in amino acids: CSAREDGGNYGYTF. CDR3 DNA: TGCAGTGCTAGAGAAGATGGAGGGAACTATGGCTACACCTTC.

This clonotype was detected many times. V usage is TRBV5-5 and J usage is TRBJ2-7; the D gene is possibly TRBD2 (6 bases). CDR1 is SGHKS, CDR2 YYEKEE, per germline (reference sequence). The CDR3 totals 15 residues. Trimming stripped 0 bases from V and 2 bases from J, with 12 bases between. The CDR3 sequence is CASSLAVGGTYEQYF. CDR3 DNA sequence: TGTGCCAGCAGCTTGGCGGTGGGAGGAACCTACGAGCAGTACTTC.

The rearrangement joins TRBV5-1 to TRBJ1-1; 9 bases are shared with TRBD1. With V trimmed by 4 bases and J by 0 bases, 7 bases remained unmatched. Germline lookup yields CDR1 SGHRS and CDR2 YFSETQ. CDR3 size: 16 residues. The CDR3 region is CASSGNRGLLNTEAFF. CDR3 in DNA: TGCGCCAGCAGCGGGAACAGGGGGCTTTTGAACACTGAAGCTTTCTTT.

Note on this clonotype: Given a much more abundant clone one base away, this may be a read error. CDR3 loop: CASSESPAGTPYF. CDR3 bases: TGCGCCAGCAGTGAGTCCCCAGCTGGGACCCCGTACTTC. The J gene is TRBJ2-5, the V gene TRBV10-2, with D perhaps given as TRBD1 or TRBD2 (5 bases each). This CDR3 comprises 13 residues. Germline CDR1 WSHSY, CDR2 SAAADI.